These T cell receptor beta chains were read from a single sample in a study of blood T cell repertoires in COVID-19. The protocol was immunoSEQ multiplex PCR, while the TCRdb copy is restricted to in-frame clones and leaves out a portion. The table lists under 90,000 clones, around 90% of them singletons. The sequencing sample was made of peripheral blood. These receptors all stem from a man in his forties with COVID-19, enrolled during active disease. The CDR3 runs from the conserved cysteine through the conserved F or W. The order of the fields is clone size, D gene, V gene, J gene, CDR3 DNA, CDR3 protein. A D gene is named only where the DNA matches it firmly. Clone size is given for some rows only: seen once, a few or many times, or a class if the clone is expanded.

>.|.|TRBV6-5|TRBJ2-7
TGTGCCAGCAGTCAGGGTTTCGTCTACGAGCAGTACTTC
CASSQGFVYEQYF
>.|.|TRBV30|TRBJ1-6
TGTGCCTGGAGTGGGGAGAGCTCCTATAATTCACCCCTCCACTTT
CAWSGESSYNSPLHF
>few|.|TRBV6-2/TRBV6-3|TRBJ1-2
TGTGCCAGCAGTTATCCGGGGGCTAACTATGGCTACACCTTC
CASSYPGANYGYTF
>.|.|TRBV5-1|TRBJ1-1
TGCGCCAGCAGCCTAACAGACCCACCGGGGACTGAAGCTTTCTTT
CASSLTDPPGTEAFF
>.|.|TRBV30|TRBJ1-5
TGTGCCTGGAGTCCGACAGGACAGCCCCAGCATTTT
CAWSPTGQPQHF
>.|TRBD1|TRBV19|TRBJ1-5
TGTGCCAGTACCACACAGGGGGATCAGCCCCAGCATTTT
CASTTQGDQPQHF
>.|.|TRBV15|TRBJ2-5
TGTGCCACCAGCAGAGACAGGGGCCAAGAGACCCAGTACTTC
CATSRDRGQETQYF
>few|.|TRBV11-2|TRBJ2-7
TGTGCCAGCAGCCCCCTCTGGACAGCCTCCTACGAGCAGTACTTC
CASSPLWTASYEQYF
>.|TRBD2|TRBV2|TRBJ2-7
TGTGCCAGCATGTTGCGGGAGAGCTCCTACGAGCAGTACTTC
CASMLRESSYEQYF
>.|.|TRBV6-6|TRBJ2-7
TGTGCCAGCAGTTACTCTTTTCCGGGGGTCTCCTACGAGCAGTACTTC
CASSYSFPGVSYEQYF
>.|.|TRBV4-1|TRBJ1-4
TGCGCCAGTTCTAGAGGGCTTGAAAAACTGTTTTTT
CASSRGLEKLFF
>.|.|TRBV5-1|TRBJ1-2
TGCGCCAGCAGCTTGTCGACTAGGGGAAATATCTATGGCTACACCTTC
CASSLSTRGNIYGYTF
>.|TRBD1|TRBV19|TRBJ1-1
TGTGCCAGTAGTTTCCCGGGACAGATACACACTGAAGCTTTCTTT
CASSFPGQIHTEAFF
>once|TRBD2|TRBV2|TRBJ2-1
TGTGCCAGCAGCACCGGGACAGCCGGGACTAGCAGGTTCTTC
CASSTGTAGTSRFF
>once|TRBD2|TRBV19|TRBJ2-3
TGTGCCAGCACCACTAGCGGGGGGGCAACAGATACGCAGTATTTT
CASTTSGGATDTQYF
>.|.|TRBV2|TRBJ1-2
TGTGCCAGCAGTGAGGTGGGGGCTGGCTACACCTTC
CASSEVGAGYTF
>.|.|TRBV5-1|TRBJ2-3
TGCGCCAGCAGCTCCCGACCGGCCAAGGAGACGCAGTATTTT
CASSSRPAKETQYF
>.|TRBD1|TRBV7-2|TRBJ1-2
TGTGCCAGCAGCCCGACAGGGTTGAGTTTTGGCTACACCTTC
CASSPTGLSFGYTF
>.|.|TRBV12-3/TRBV12-4|TRBJ1-5
TGTGCCAGCAGTTTAGTAAGCAATCAGCCCCAGCATTTT
CASSLVSNQPQHF
>.|TRBD1|TRBV7-3|TRBJ2-5
TGTGCCAGCAGCTTAATCCGGACAGGGGGCGCGCGGGGGCGTGGGGAGACCCAGTACTTC
CASSLIRTGGARGRGETQYF
>.|TRBD2|TRBV10-3|TRBJ2-4
TGTGCCATCAGGGAGCGGGGGGGAAACATTCAGTACTTC
CAIRERGGNIQYF
>.|TRBD2|TRBV27|TRBJ2-5
TGTGCCAGCAGTTTAGCGGGGGGGCCTGGGGAGACCCAGTACTTC
CASSLAGGPGETQYF
>.|.|TRBV28|TRBJ2-6
TGTGCCAGCAGTTTATGGGGAGATGGGGCCAACGTCCTGACTTTC
CASSLWGDGANVLTF
>.|TRBD1|TRBV6-5|TRBJ1-1
TGTGCCAGCGGGACAGGGCTGAACACTGAAGCTTTCTTT
CASGTGLNTEAFF
>.|TRBD1|TRBV27|TRBJ2-7
TGTGCCAGCAGGCAAATCGGACAGGCCTACGAGCAGTACTTC
CASRQIGQAYEQYF
>.|.|TRBV7-6|TRBJ1-4
TGTGCCAGCAGCCGTACCCCGGGACTAGGGAATGGGGAAAAACTGTTTTTT
CASSRTPGLGNGEKLFF
>.|.|TRBV5-8|TRBJ1-5
TGTGCCAGCAGCTTGATCTGGAGGGATAATCAGCCCCAGCATTTT
CASSLIWRDNQPQHF
>.|TRBD2|TRBV5-1|TRBJ2-7
TGCGCCAGCAGCGGTACTCTAGCGGGGATCGACGAGCAGTACTTC
CASSGTLAGIDEQYF
>.|TRBD1|TRBV3-1/TRBV3-2|TRBJ1-1
TGTGCCAGCAGCCAAGGACAGGGAACTGAAGCTTTCTTT
CASSQGQGTEAFF
>once|.|TRBV19|TRBJ2-7
TGTGCCAGTAGTATGTTTCGGGGAACAGGGAGCGACGAGCAGTACTTC
CASSMFRGTGSDEQYF
>.|.|TRBV27|TRBJ2-2
TGTGCCAGCAGCGGAGATGCCGGGGAGCTGTTTTTT
CASSGDAGELFF
>.|TRBD1|TRBV13|TRBJ1-2
TGTGCCAGCAGCAGGACAGGGTTAAGTGGCTACACCTTC
CASSRTGLSGYTF
>.|TRBD2|TRBV15|TRBJ2-7
TGTGCCACCAGCAGAACGAGCGGGGGGAGCCTCTACGAGCAGTACTTC
CATSRTSGGSLYEQYF
>.|TRBD2|TRBV5-4|TRBJ2-3
TGTGCCAGCAGCTTGCGGCGGGGGGAAGAAGATACGCAGTATTTT
CASSLRRGEEDTQYF
>.|.|TRBV28|TRBJ1-1
TGTGCCAGCAGCCACCAAAACGCCGACAGGAACACTGAAGCTTTCTTT
CASSHQNADRNTEAFF
>once|TRBD1|TRBV5-5|TRBJ2-7
TGTGCCAGCAGCTTGGGGTCTGGACAGGAGCCCTACGAGCAGTACTTC
CASSLGSGQEPYEQYF
>.|TRBD2|TRBV7-2|TRBJ2-7
TGTGCCAGCAGCGGGGGGGTTGGGGTTTGGTCCTACGAGCAGTACTTC
CASSGGVGVWSYEQYF
>.|TRBD1|TRBV3-1/TRBV3-2|TRBJ2-7
TGTGCCAGCAGCTCCCGGGACAGGGTCTACGAGCAGTACTTC
CASSSRDRVYEQYF
>.|TRBD1|TRBV6-5|TRBJ1-2
TGTGCCAGCAGGCGGACAGGGGGCGGGAAGGATGGCTACACCTTC
CASRRTGGGKDGYTF
>once|.|TRBV5-1|TRBJ1-1
TGCGCCAGCAGCGTAGGGAGGGTAAACACTGAAGCTTTCTTT
CASSVGRVNTEAFF
>.|.|TRBV6-2/TRBV6-3|TRBJ1-1
TGTGCCAGCAGTTCCATGAACACTGAAGCTTTCTTT
CASSSMNTEAFF
>.|.|TRBV7-9|TRBJ2-7
TGTGCCAGCAGCTCCGTAACCTACGAGCAGTACTTC
CASSSVTYEQYF
>.|TRBD1|TRBV27|TRBJ2-3
TGTGCCAGCAGCACCCAGGACAGGGGCACAGATACGCAGTATTTT
CASSTQDRGTDTQYF
>.|.|TRBV24-1|TRBJ2-3
TGTGCCACCACCCGTCGGGACACAGACACAGATACGCAGTATTTT
CATTRRDTDTDTQYF
>.|.|TRBV10-1|TRBJ1-2
TGCGCCAGCAGTGATGGGGGCTTCTATGGCTACACCTTC
CASSDGGFYGYTF
>.|TRBD1|TRBV2|TRBJ1-1
TGTGCCAGCAGTTTTTCCAGGGGGCAGATTAAGGACACTGAAGCTTTCTTT
CASSFSRGQIKDTEAFF
>.|.|TRBV4-1|TRBJ1-4
TGCGCCAGCAGCCACATTACAGGTCTCGTGGCAACTAATGAAAAACTGTTTTTT
CASSHITGLVATNEKLFF